Listed here are 12 T cell receptor beta chains from one sample, sequenced in a study of shared clonotypes between healthy human individuals. TCRdb's copy holds only in-frame clones and misses some; the assay was immunoSEQ multiplex PCR. The sample includes hundreds of thousands of clones, 95% to 97% of them seen just once. The sequenced sample was memory CD8+ T cells sorted from blood. The sample's subset: CD45RO+ cells pooled with CCR7-negative TemRA cells. Every receptor here comes from a man aged 25 to 40 in good health.

The V gene is TRBV7-3, the J gene TRBJ2-1, with D possibly TRBD2 on 6 matching bases. Germline V CDR1 and CDR2: SGHTA, FQGTGA. This CDR3 comprises 15 residues. Trimming removed 5 bases from V and 10 bases from J, with 21 bases in between. This chain's CDR3 is CASSPTRDSIGEQFF. The CDR3 coding sequence is TGTGCCAGCAGCCCGACCCGGGACTCCATTGGAGAGCAGTTCTTC.

V usage is TRBV7-9 and J usage is TRBJ2-2; the D gene is possibly TRBD1 (6 bases). CDR1 is SEHNR, CDR2 FQNEAQ, per germline (reference sequence). This CDR3 contains 18 residues. V was pared by 2 bases and J by 4 bases, with 20 bases between. The CDR3 region has the DNA TGTGCCAGCAGCTTACGGTCTGCAGTACAGGGCGCCACCGGGGAGCTGTTTTTT. Its protein product is CASSLRSAVQGATGELFF.

For the CDR3, the DNA is TGTGCCAGCAGTCAATTCGGGACAGAGAACACTGAAGCTTTCTTT. This codes for CASSQFGTENTEAFF. The V and J genes are TRBV27 and TRBJ1-1; TRBD1 agrees at 7 bases. CDR3 size: 15 residues. Looked up from germline, CDR1 is MNHEY and CDR2 is SMNVEV (reference sequence). Trimming removed 5 bases from V and 1 base from J; junction bases left unmatched: 7.

This clone appeared a few times. The chain combines TRBV5-1 with TRBJ2-1; TRBD2 might be the D (6 bases). Germline CDR1 is SGHRS and CDR2 is YFSETQ. The CDR3 totals 15 residues. V lost 1 base and J lost 10, with 18 bases in between. The CDR3 is CASSLQRFGGREQFF. In DNA form, the CDR3 reads TGCGCCAGCAGCTTGCAACGGTTTGGGGGGAGGGAGCAGTTCTTC. The full variable domain, in which reference TRBV5-1 and TRBJ2-1 provide the parts outside the CDR3, is KAGVTQTPRYLIKTRGQQVTLSCSPISGHRSVSWYQQTPGQGLQFLFEYFSETQRNKGNFPGRFSGRQFSNSRSEMNVSTLELGDSALYLCASSLQRFGGREQFFGPGTRLTVL.

The chain combines TRBV5-1 with TRBJ1-3; the D is unclear. The CDR3 totals 18 residues. Between the trimmed V and J ends, which lost 0 bases and 4 bases, there was a span of 20 bases. Germline V gene data show CDR1 as SGHRS and CDR2 as YFSETQ. CDR3 amino acids: CASSLGTGPGLSGNTIYF. CDR3 DNA: TGCGCCAGCAGCTTGGGGACGGGTCCTGGGTTGAGCGGAAACACCATATATTTT.

This rearrangement joins TRBV27 to TRBJ2-3, with 9 bases fitting TRBD2. Germline assignment: CDR1 MNHEY and CDR2 SMNVEV (reference sequence). The CDR3 consists of 18 residues. V shed 6 bases and J 2 bases; nucleotides not matched to a gene: 15. The CDR3 protein is CASRKYRKAGGPTDTQYF. The CDR3 region has the DNA TGTGCCAGCAGAAAATATAGGAAGGCGGGAGGGCCCACAGATACGCAGTATTTT.

V gene TRBV7-2 combines with J gene TRBJ2-1; 13 nucleotides agree with TRBD2. V shed 7 bases and J 8 bases; nucleotides not matched to a gene: 14. CDR3 size: 17 residues. The germline gives CDR1 SGHTA, CDR2 FQGNSA. The CDR3 sequence: CASNYQGTSGIRYEQFF. The CDR3 DNA is TGTGCCAGCAACTATCAAGGGACTAGCGGGATTAGGTATGAGCAGTTCTTC.

The chain combines TRBV27 with TRBJ1-1; no firm D call. Germline loops: CDR1 MNHEY, CDR2 SMNVEV (reference sequence). The CDR3 totals 13 residues. Trimming stripped 2 bases from V and 4 bases from J, with 8 bases between. The CDR3 DNA sequence: TGTGCCAGCAGTTTACGCAGGTTCACTGAAGCTTTCTTT. Its protein is CASSLRRFTEAFF.

The rearrangement uses TRBV5-6 and TRBJ1-1, with D uncertain. The CDR3 sequence is 15 residues long. Germline V gene lookup returns CDR1 SGHDT and CDR2 YYEEEE. Trimming stripped 0 bases from V and 7 bases from J, with 16 bases between. The CDR3 DNA reads TGTGCCAGCAGCTTGGCATACTCACTACCTAATGAAGCTTTCTTT. Residues: CASSLAYSLPNEAFF.

The chain joins TRBV11-2 to TRBJ2-7, with D perhaps matching TRBD1 (5 bases). The CDR3 totals 14 residues. CDR1 and CDR2 from the germline V gene are SGHAT and FQNNGV. Trimming pared 5 bases from V and 4 bases from J, leaving 15 bases between. The CDR3 spells CASSHSSGSYEQYF. CDR3 coding DNA: TGTGCCAGCAGCCACTCGTCAGGGTCTTACGAGCAGTACTTC.

This chain links TRBV6-6 with TRBJ2-7; a possible D gene is TRBD1 (6 bases). Germline V gives CDR1 MNHNY, CDR2 SVGAGI (reference sequence). CDR3 length: 14 amino acids. Trimming took 6 bases from V and 0 from J, leaving 12 bases between them. As DNA, the CDR3 is TGTGCCAGCAGCCGCCAGGGGAGCTCCTACGAGCAGTACTTC. It is translated as CASSRQGSSYEQYF.

The rearrangement joins TRBV4-1 to TRBJ2-5; D is ambiguous. Trimming left V 4 bases short and J 0 bases short, with 9 bases between. Germline CDR1 reads MGHRA; CDR2 reads YSYEKL. The CDR3 loop spans 14 amino acids. The CDR3 spells CASSPGRNQETQYF. The CDR3, as DNA: TGCGCCAGCAGCCCAGGACGGAACCAAGAGACCCAGTACTTC.